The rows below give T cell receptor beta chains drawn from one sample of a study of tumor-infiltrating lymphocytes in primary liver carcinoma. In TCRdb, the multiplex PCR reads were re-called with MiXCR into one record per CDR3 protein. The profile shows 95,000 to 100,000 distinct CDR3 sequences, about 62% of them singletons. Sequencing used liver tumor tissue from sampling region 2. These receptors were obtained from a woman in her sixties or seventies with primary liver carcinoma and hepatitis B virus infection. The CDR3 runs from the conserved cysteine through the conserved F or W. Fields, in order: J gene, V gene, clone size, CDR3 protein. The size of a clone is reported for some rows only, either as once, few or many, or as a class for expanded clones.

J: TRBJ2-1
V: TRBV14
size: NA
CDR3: CARSQAVSGLNEQFF

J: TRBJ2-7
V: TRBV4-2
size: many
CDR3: CASSPSGSGRALVEQYF

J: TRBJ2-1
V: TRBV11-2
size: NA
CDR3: CACSLGLVAGGSNEQFF

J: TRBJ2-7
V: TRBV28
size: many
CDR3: CATSIGGLSYEQYF

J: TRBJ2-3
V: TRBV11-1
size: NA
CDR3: CASDSRQRAGESHF

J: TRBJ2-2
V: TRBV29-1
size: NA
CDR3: CSVERLGYGNTGELFF

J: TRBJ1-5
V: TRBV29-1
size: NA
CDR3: CSSKDGGPFSNQPQHF

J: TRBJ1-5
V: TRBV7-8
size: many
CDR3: CASTRWPQEDQPQHF

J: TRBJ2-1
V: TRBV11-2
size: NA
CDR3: CARIDPTGVFGNEQFF

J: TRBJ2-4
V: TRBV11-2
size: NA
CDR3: CASSLGPKNVQYF

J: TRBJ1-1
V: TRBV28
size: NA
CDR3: CAGSFNQGSSTEAFF

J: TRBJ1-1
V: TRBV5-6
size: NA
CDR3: CAISLRFTRLTEAFF

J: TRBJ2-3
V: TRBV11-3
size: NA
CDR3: CASSLTAGSRTDTRYF

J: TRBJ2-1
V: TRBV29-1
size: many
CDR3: CSVEGGTGANEQFF

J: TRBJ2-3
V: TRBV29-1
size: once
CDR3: CSVVSGGTDTQYF

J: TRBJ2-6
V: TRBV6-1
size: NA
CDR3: CASSENLVWWRSGANVLTF

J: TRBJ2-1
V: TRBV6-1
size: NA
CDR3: CASSPRIGSGGTENEQFF

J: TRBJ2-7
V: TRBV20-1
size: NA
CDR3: CSGSGQGNYEQYF

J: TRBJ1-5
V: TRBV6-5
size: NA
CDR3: CTSQRQGFSNQPQHF

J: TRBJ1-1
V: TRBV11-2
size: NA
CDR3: CAISPHQHGHLRFWGYETSF

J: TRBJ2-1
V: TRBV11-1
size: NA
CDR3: CASCLDGRGEKQFF

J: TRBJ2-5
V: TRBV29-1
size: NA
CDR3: CSAAWPLQETQYF

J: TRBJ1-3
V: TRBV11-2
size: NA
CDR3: CVSNDLLGKTVYF

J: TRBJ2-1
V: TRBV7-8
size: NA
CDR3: CANSFYGGDEQFF

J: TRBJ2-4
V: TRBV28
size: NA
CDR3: CDSSSRTTRVVDF

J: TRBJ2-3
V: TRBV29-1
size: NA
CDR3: CSVDCPKGIDTQYF

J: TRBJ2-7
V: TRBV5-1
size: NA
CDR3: CANSWGQGDGEQYF

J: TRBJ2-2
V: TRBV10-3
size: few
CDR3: CAISDQRLGDGELFF

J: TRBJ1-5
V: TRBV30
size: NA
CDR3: CAWSVVTSVDKPQHF

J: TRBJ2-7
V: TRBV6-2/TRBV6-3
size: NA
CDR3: CASIEAGQEPLSGQYF

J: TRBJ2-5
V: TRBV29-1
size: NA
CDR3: CSVPPGGGKTQYF

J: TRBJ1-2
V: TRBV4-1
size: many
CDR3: CASSQDLEGFTYGYTF